The sequence of this T cell receptor beta chain was determined in a study of cytomegalovirus exposure and HLA in healthy donors. Study details: For the roughly 390 genotyped donors, approximately 83% fell within the Caucasian-associated ancestry cluster. Study-level findings and limits: Accurate predictions that matched the HLA-A and HLA-B alleles of most subjects were reportedly made from TCR beta sequences.

With 60 Vbeta and 13 Jbeta primers, the PCR was carried out. Generated by immunoSEQ multiplex PCR, the TCRdb table keeps only in-frame clones and is missing some. Here the sample spans 150,000 to 200,000 clones, around 76% being singletons. In the case of this clone: Its antigen is not identified.

Trimming took off 7 bases at V and 8 bases at J, with 12 bases between the two ends. The V gene's germline CDR1 is SNHLY and CDR2 FYNNEI. The CDR3 totals 13 residues. V gene TRBV2 combines with J gene TRBJ1-6, with TRBD1 as a possible D gene (5 bases). The clonotype originates from a female donor in good health and CMV-seronegative. The sample taken for sequencing was PBMCs. CDR3 amino acids: CASTKEGHSPLHF. CDR3 nucleotides: TGTGCCAGCACGAAGGAGGGGCATTCACCCCTCCACTTT.